This T cell receptor beta chain came from a study of blood T cell repertoires in COVID-19. Study information: Some COVID-19 samples were acute and others convalescent; all came from the United States, Italy and Spain. T cells, B-cell-depleted T cells, or PBMCs provided the cDNA or gDNA that served as material.

TCRdb keeps only in-frame clones here, not all; method: immunoSEQ multiplex PCR. Among approximately 300,000 clones listed, more than 90% were seen once. CDR3 length: 14 amino acids. Germline V gene sequence: CDR1 KGHSH, CDR2 LQKENI. After removal of 5 bases from V and 6 bases from J, the junction contained 9 bases not matched to a gene. This TCR came from a man between 60 and 70 years old who had recovered from COVID-19. Sequencing used PBMCs or T cells enriched from blood (not recorded which). V usage is TRBV18 and J usage is TRBJ1-2; 7 bases map to TRBD1. The CDR3 region is CASSTYRDSDGYTF. The CDR3 nucleotides are TGTGCCAGCTCAACTTACAGGGACAGCGATGGCTACACCTTC.